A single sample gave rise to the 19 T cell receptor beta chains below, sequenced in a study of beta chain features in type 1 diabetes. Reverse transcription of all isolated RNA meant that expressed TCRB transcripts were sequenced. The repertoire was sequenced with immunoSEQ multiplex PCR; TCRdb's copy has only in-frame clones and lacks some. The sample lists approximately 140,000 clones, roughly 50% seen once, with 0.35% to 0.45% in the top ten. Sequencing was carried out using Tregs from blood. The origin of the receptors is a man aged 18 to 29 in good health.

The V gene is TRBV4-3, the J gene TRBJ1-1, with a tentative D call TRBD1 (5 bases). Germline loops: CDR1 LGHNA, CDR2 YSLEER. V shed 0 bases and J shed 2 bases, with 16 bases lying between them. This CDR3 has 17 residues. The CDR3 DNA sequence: TGCGCCAGCAGCCAAGATCTCGCAGGGATATTCAACACTGAAGCTTTCTTT. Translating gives CASSQDLAGIFNTEAFF.

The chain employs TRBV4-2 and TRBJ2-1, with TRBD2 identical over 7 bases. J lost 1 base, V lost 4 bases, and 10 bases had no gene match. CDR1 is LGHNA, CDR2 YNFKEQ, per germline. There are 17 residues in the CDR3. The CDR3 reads CASSLKTTSESYNEQFF. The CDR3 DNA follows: TGTGCCAGCAGCCTAAAAACCACTAGCGAGTCCTACAATGAGCAGTTCTTC.

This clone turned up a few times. The CDR3 DNA reads as TGTGCCAGCAGACACCTCGGGACATCCTACTACGAGCAGTACTTC. Its translation: CASRHLGTSYYEQYF. The rearrangement joins TRBV27 to TRBJ2-7, with D maybe TRBD1 (6 bases). This CDR3 has 15 residues. Germline assignment: CDR1 MNHEY and CDR2 SMNVEV (reference sequence). V dropped 6 bases and J dropped 3 bases, with 18 bases sitting between them.

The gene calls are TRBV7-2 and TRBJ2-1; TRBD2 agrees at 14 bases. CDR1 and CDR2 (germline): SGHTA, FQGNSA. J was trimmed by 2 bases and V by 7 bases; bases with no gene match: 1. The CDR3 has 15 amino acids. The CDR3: CASTTSGRAYNEQFF. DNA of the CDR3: TGTGCCAGCACGACTAGCGGGAGGGCCTACAATGAGCAGTTCTTC.

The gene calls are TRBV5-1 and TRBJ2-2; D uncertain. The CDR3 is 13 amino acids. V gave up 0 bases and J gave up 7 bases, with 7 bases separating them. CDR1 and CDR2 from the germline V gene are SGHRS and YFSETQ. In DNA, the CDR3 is TGCGCCAGCAGCTTGGGACTGGACGGGGAGCTGTTTTTT. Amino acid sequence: CASSLGLDGELFF.

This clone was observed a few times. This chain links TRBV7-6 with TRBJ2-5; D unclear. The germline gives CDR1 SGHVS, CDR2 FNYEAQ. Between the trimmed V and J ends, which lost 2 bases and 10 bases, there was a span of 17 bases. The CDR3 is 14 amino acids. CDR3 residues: CASSLSLRIRVQYF. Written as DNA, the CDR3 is TGTGCCAGCAGCTTAAGCCTTCGCATTCGTGTCCAGTACTTC.

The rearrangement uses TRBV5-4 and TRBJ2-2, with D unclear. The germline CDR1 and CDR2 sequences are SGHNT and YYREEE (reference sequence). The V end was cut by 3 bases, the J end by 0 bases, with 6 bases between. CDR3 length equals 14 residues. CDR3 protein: CASSSRANTGELFF. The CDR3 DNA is TGTGCCAGCAGCTCTCGAGCGAACACCGGGGAGCTGTTTTTT. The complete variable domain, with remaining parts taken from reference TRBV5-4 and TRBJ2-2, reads ETGVTQSPTHLIKTRGQQVTLRCSSQSGHNTVSWYQQALGQGPQFIFQYYREEENGRGNFPPRFSGLQFPNYSSELNVNALELDDSALYLCASSSRANTGELFFGEGSRLTVL.

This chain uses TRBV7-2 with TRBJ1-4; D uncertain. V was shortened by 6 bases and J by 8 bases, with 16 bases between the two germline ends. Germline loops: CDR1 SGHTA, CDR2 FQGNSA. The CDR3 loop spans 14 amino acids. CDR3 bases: TGTGCCAGCAGGCGATCTAGGTCGGAAGAAAAACTGTTTTTT. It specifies CASRRSRSEEKLFF.

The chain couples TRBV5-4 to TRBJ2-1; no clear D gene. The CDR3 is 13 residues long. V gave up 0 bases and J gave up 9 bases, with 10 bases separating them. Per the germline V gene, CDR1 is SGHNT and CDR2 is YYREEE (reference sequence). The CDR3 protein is CASSLARRVEQFF. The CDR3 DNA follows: TGTGCCAGCAGCTTGGCCCGGAGAGTTGAGCAGTTCTTC.

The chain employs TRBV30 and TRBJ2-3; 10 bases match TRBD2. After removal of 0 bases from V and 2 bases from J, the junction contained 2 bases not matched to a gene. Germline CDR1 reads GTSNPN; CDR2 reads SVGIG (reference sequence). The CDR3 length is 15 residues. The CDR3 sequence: CAWSVLAGYTDTQYF. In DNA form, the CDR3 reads TGTGCCTGGAGTGTACTAGCGGGGTACACAGATACGCAGTATTTT.

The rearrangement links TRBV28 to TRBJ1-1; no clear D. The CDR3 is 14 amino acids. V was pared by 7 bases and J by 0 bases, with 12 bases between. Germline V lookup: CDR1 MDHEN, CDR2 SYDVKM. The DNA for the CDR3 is TGTGCCAGCAACCGGGGAACTATGAACACTGAAGCTTTCTTT. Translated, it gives CASNRGTMNTEAFF.

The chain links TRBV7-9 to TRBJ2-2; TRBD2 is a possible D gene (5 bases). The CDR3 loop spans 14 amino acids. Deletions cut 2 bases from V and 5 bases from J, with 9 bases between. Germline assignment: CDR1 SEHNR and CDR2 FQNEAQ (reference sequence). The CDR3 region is CASSLRLPTGELFF. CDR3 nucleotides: TGTGCCAGCAGCTTACGACTACCTACCGGGGAGCTGTTTTTT.

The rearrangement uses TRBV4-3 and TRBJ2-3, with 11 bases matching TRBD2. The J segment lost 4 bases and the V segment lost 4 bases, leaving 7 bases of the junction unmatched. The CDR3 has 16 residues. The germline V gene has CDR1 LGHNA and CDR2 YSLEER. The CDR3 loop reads CASSLLAGGLADTQYF. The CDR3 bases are TGCGCCAGCAGCCTCCTAGCGGGGGGCCTCGCAGATACGCAGTATTTT.

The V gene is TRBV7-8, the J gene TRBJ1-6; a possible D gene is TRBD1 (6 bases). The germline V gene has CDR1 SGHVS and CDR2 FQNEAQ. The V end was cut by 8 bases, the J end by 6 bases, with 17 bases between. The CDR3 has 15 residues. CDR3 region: CASAAPGTSNSPLHF. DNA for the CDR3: TGTGCCAGCGCCGCCCCAGGGACAAGTAATTCACCCCTCCACTTT.

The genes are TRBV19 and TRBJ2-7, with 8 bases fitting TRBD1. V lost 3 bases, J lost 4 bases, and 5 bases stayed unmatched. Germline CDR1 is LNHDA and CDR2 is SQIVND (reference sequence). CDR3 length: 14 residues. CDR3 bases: TGTGCCAGTAGTATGCTGGGACAGGTGTACGAGCAGTACTTC. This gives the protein CASSMLGQVYEQYF.

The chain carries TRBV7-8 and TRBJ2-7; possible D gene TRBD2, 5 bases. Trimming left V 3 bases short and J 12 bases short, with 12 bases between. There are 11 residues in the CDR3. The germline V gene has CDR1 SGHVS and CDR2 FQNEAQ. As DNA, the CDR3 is TGTGCCAGCAGCTTCGAACTAGTCGTGTACTTC. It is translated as CASSFELVVYF.

The CDR3 DNA sequence: TGCGCCAGCAGCCCCCTTTCGGCGGGAAACACCGGGGAGCTGTTTTTT. Residues: CASSPLSAGNTGELFF. The genes are TRBV5-1 and TRBJ2-2; D is perhaps TRBD2 (6 bases). The CDR3 loop spans 16 amino acids. V lost 4 bases to trimming and J lost 2 bases, with 15 bases between them. Germline V CDR1 and CDR2: SGHRS, YFSETQ.

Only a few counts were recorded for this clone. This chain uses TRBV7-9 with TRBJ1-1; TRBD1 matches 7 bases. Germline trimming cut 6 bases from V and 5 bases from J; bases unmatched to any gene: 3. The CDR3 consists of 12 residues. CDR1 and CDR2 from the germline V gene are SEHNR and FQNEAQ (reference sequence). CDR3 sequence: CASRGGQTEAFF. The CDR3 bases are TGTGCCAGCAGGGGGGGACAGACTGAAGCTTTCTTT.

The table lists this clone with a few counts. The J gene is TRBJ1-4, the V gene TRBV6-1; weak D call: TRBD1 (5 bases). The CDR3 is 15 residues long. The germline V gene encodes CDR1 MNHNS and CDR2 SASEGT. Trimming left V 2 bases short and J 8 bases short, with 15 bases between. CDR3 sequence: CASSEWGGRGEKLFF. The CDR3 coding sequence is TGTGCCAGCAGTGAATGGGGGGGGAGGGGAGAAAAACTGTTTTTT.